These T cell receptor beta chains were read from a single sample in a study of T cells after yellow fever vaccination. Using its own MiXCR run on the 5' RACE reads, TCRdb lists one record per CDR3 protein. The sample lists approximately 140,000 distinct CDR3 sequences, 6.5% to 8.5% occurring once. Source: CD4+ T cells sorted from PBMCs, taken 5 days after the yellow fever booster vaccination. The origin of the receptors is a man under 40 who received the YFV17D yellow fever vaccine. CDR3s include the opening cysteine and the closing phenylalanine or tryptophan. A D gene is named only where the DNA matches it firmly. Part of the rows lack a size; the others show once, few, many or a class for expanded clones.

V: TRBV12-3/TRBV12-4; size: many; J: TRBJ1-1; D: TRBD1; DNA: TGTGCCAGCAGTTTATCAGGGGGACATGAAGCTTTCTTT; CDR3: CASSLSGGHEAFF
V: TRBV20-1; size: many; J: TRBJ2-3; D: .; DNA: TGCAGTGCTAGAGATTGGGCAATCCCAGATACGCAGTATTTT; CDR3: CSARDWAIPDTQYF
V: TRBV6-1; size: many; J: TRBJ1-4; D: .; DNA: TGTGCCAGCAGTCCTAGCCTAACGACTAATGAAAAACTGTTTTTT; CDR3: CASSPSLTTNEKLFF
V: TRBV28; size: many; J: TRBJ1-2; D: .; DNA: TGTGCCAGCAGTCGGCAGATTCACTATGGCTACACCTTC; CDR3: CASSRQIHYGYTF
V: TRBV7-9; size: many; J: TRBJ1-1; D: .; DNA: TGTGCCAGCAGCCGACAACAGGGAGGAAGGACTGAAGCTTTCTTT; CDR3: CASSRQQGGRTEAFF
V: TRBV28; size: many; J: TRBJ2-6; D: TRBD2; DNA: TGTGCCAGCAGCGCCGGGACTAGCGGGAGTTTTGGGGCCAACGTCCTGACTTTC; CDR3: CASSAGTSGSFGANVLTF
V: TRBV3-1; size: few; J: TRBJ2-1; D: TRBD2; DNA: TGTGCCAGCAGGAGGACTAGCGGGAGGTCTGGGGAGCAGTTCTTC; CDR3: CASRRTSGRSGEQFF
V: TRBV7-2; size: many; J: TRBJ1-3; D: .; DNA: TGTGCCAGCAGCCTCGATGGGAGGTCTGGAAACACCATATATTTT; CDR3: CASSLDGRSGNTIYF
V: TRBV2; size: many; J: TRBJ2-5; D: .; DNA: TGTGCCAGCAGTGAACTAAAGCCCCCCCAAGAGACCCAGTACTTC; CDR3: CASSELKPPQETQYF
V: TRBV5-1; size: many; J: TRBJ2-7; D: TRBD2; DNA: TGCGCCAGCAGCTTGACTAGCGGAAGCTCCTACGAGCAGTACTTC; CDR3: CASSLTSGSSYEQYF
V: TRBV10-2; size: few; J: TRBJ1-6; D: TRBD1; DNA: TGCGCCAGCCTTCCGGGACAGAGCTCCTATAATTCACCCCTCCACTTT; CDR3: CASLPGQSSYNSPLHF
V: TRBV6-5; size: many; J: TRBJ1-4; D: .; DNA: TGTGCCAGCAGTTACTCGGGGGTTAGTAATGAAAAACTGTTTTTT; CDR3: CASSYSGVSNEKLFF
V: TRBV19; size: many; J: TRBJ2-1; D: .; DNA: TGTGCCAGCTTAAACTCGGGTGAGACGTATGAGCAGTTCTTC; CDR3: CASLNSGETYEQFF
V: TRBV29-1; size: many; J: TRBJ2-5; D: TRBD2; DNA: TGCAGCGCACTGACTAGCGGGAGCGGTGGGACCCAGTACTTC; CDR3: CSALTSGSGGTQYF
V: TRBV20-1; size: few; J: TRBJ2-1; D: TRBD2; DNA: TGCTGTGCTAGATCCAGGACTAGCGGGAGGGGGGGCTACAATGAGCAGTTCTTC; CDR3: CCARSRTSGRGGYNEQFF
V: TRBV4-3; size: .; J: TRBJ1-1; D: TRBD1; DNA: TGCGCCAGCAGCCGGGACGGGACAGGGGGCACTGAAGCTTTCTTT; CDR3: CASSRDGTGGTEAFF
V: TRBV6-2/TRBV6-3; size: many; J: TRBJ1-5; D: TRBD1; DNA: TGTGCCAGCACATACACACCAGGGGGGCGGCAGCCCCAGCATTTT; CDR3: CASTYTPGGRQPQHF
V: TRBV7-9; size: few; J: TRBJ2-1; D: TRBD1; DNA: TGTGCCAGCAAAGATCGGGCCGAGGACAGGGTTGGCAATGAGCAGTTCTTC; CDR3: CASKDRAEDRVGNEQFF
V: TRBV4-3; size: .; J: TRBJ1-3; D: TRBD1; DNA: TGCGCCAGCAGCCAACATGACAGGGGAACTGGAAACACCATATATTTT; CDR3: CASSQHDRGTGNTIYF
V: TRBV7-2; size: many; J: TRBJ2-1; D: TRBD2; DNA: TGTGCCAGCAGCTCGACTAGCGGGGCACACAATGAGCAGTTCTTC; CDR3: CASSSTSGAHNEQFF
V: TRBV30; size: many; J: TRBJ1-2; D: .; DNA: TGTGCCTGGAGTGTAAAGAGAGGGGGTGAGAATAACTATGGCTACACCTTC; CDR3: CAWSVKRGGENNYGYTF
V: TRBV4-1; size: many; J: TRBJ2-7; D: .; DNA: TGCGCCAGCAGCCAAGACGGGGAGTCCTACGAGCAGTACTTC; CDR3: CASSQDGESYEQYF
V: TRBV20-1; size: .; J: TRBJ1-4; D: .; DNA: TGCAGTGCGATAGGGAGGGAATTGGGGGAAAAACTGTTTTTT; CDR3: CSAIGRELGEKLFF
V: TRBV7-9; size: many; J: TRBJ2-7; D: TRBD2; DNA: TGTGCCAGCAGCCTGGGCGGGAGTCGAGGCTACGAGCAGTACTTC; CDR3: CASSLGGSRGYEQYF
V: TRBV11-2; size: many; J: TRBJ2-3; D: .; DNA: TGTGCCAGCAGCTCAAACTGGGGAAGCACAGATACGCAGTATTTT; CDR3: CASSSNWGSTDTQYF
V: TRBV7-2; size: many; J: TRBJ2-7; D: TRBD2; DNA: TGTGCCAGCAGCTTAGCGGCCAAAGCGGGGGGGCAGTACTTC; CDR3: CASSLAAKAGGQYF
V: TRBV27; size: many; J: TRBJ2-3; D: .; DNA: TGTGCCAGCAGTCCATCCCAGAGGGCTCGCACAGATACGCAGTATTTT; CDR3: CASSPSQRARTDTQYF
V: TRBV20-1; size: many; J: TRBJ2-1; D: .; DNA: TGCAGTGCTAGAGCGAATAATGAGCAGTTCTTC; CDR3: CSARANNEQFF
V: TRBV7-3; size: many; J: TRBJ1-1; D: .; DNA: TGTGCCAGCAGCTTAACCTCAAATATGGCTGAAGCTTTCTTT; CDR3: CASSLTSNMAEAFF
V: TRBV5-1; size: many; J: TRBJ1-1; D: .; DNA: TGCGCCAGCAGCTCCCTTTCGTCGGGGAACACTGAAGCTTTCTTT; CDR3: CASSSLSSGNTEAFF
V: TRBV28; size: few; J: TRBJ2-1; D: TRBD2; DNA: TGTGCCAGCAGACCGGGGGGACTAGCGGCTGAGCAGTTCTTC; CDR3: CASRPGGLAAEQFF
V: TRBV19; size: many; J: TRBJ1-1; D: TRBD1; DNA: TGTGCCAGTAGTGGAAGGGACAGACTGAACACTGAAGCTTTCTTT; CDR3: CASSGRDRLNTEAFF
V: TRBV15; size: many; J: TRBJ2-3; D: .; DNA: TGTGCCACCAAAGACATTCCCCTCACAGATACGCAGTATTTT; CDR3: CATKDIPLTDTQYF
V: TRBV29-1; size: many; J: TRBJ2-5; D: TRBD2; DNA: TGCAGCGGAGCAGGGGGTGGACTAGCGGGGCAAGAGACCCAGTACTTC; CDR3: CSGAGGGLAGQETQYF
V: TRBV14; size: many; J: TRBJ2-2; D: .; DNA: TGTGCCAGCAGCTGGACGGTTACCGGGGAGCTGTTTTTT; CDR3: CASSWTVTGELFF
V: TRBV20-1; size: many; J: TRBJ2-7; D: TRBD2; DNA: TGCAGTGCGGAACCGAGCGGGAGGGCCAGATGGAACGAGCAGTACTTC; CDR3: CSAEPSGRARWNEQYF
V: TRBV4-3; size: many; J: TRBJ2-4; D: .; DNA: TGCGCCAGCAGCCAAGGCCCCGGACAGAGTCTAGCCAAAAACATTCAGTACTTC; CDR3: CASSQGPGQSLAKNIQYF
V: TRBV15; size: many; J: TRBJ2-5; D: .; DNA: TGTGCCACCAGCAGAGATTTACCGAGCCAAGAGACCCAGTACTTC; CDR3: CATSRDLPSQETQYF
V: TRBV28; size: many; J: TRBJ1-1; D: .; DNA: TGTGCCAGCAGCCGTGGAGACACTGAAGCTTTCTTT; CDR3: CASSRGDTEAFF
V: TRBV30; size: few; J: TRBJ2-1; D: .; DNA: TGTGCCTGGATTCCGCCCGGCAGTCCCTACAATGAGCAGTTCTTC; CDR3: CAWIPPGSPYNEQFF
V: TRBV12-3/TRBV12-4; size: .; J: TRBJ2-2; D: TRBD1; DNA: TGTGCCAGCAGTACCGGGACAGGGGAGGCCGGGGAGCTGTTTTTT; CDR3: CASSTGTGEAGELFF
V: TRBV24-1; size: many; J: TRBJ2-3; D: .; DNA: TGTGCCACCAGTGATTTTGATACGCAGTATTTT; CDR3: CATSDFDTQYF
V: TRBV20-1; size: many; J: TRBJ2-2; D: .; DNA: TGCAGTGCTAGTCAGGCCGGTTATAGTCGGACCGGGGAGCTGTTTTTT; CDR3: CSASQAGYSRTGELFF
V: TRBV9; size: many; J: TRBJ1-3; D: TRBD1; DNA: TGTGCCAGCAGCGCTTCGGGGGACAGGGTAATAGGAAACACCATATATTTT; CDR3: CASSASGDRVIGNTIYF
V: TRBV5-4; size: .; J: TRBJ2-7; D: TRBD1; DNA: TGTGCCAGCAGCTTGGTCGGGACAGGGCGGTACGAGCAGTACTTC; CDR3: CASSLVGTGRYEQYF
V: TRBV20-1; size: many; J: TRBJ1-1; D: .; DNA: TGCAGTGCTAGCCGCGGGGATCTGAACACTGAAGCTTTCTTT; CDR3: CSASRGDLNTEAFF
V: TRBV7-2; size: many; J: TRBJ2-7; D: .; DNA: TGTGCCAGCAGCCTATCTGTCCGTTACGAGCAGTACTTC; CDR3: CASSLSVRYEQYF
V: TRBV19; size: many; J: TRBJ2-1; D: TRBD2; DNA: TGTGCCACCCATAGCGGGAGGTTCAGCTCCTACAATGAGCAGTTCTTC; CDR3: CATHSGRFSSYNEQFF
V: TRBV19; size: many; J: TRBJ1-6; D: .; DNA: TGTGCCAGTAGCCCGACAGGCGTTAATTCACCCCTCCACTTT; CDR3: CASSPTGVNSPLHF
V: TRBV15; size: few; J: TRBJ1-6; D: .; DNA: TGTGCCACCAGCAGAGAAAGGGATGAGGGTTCACCCCTCCACTTT; CDR3: CATSRERDEGSPLHF
V: TRBV14; size: many; J: TRBJ2-1; D: TRBD1; DNA: TGTGCCAGCAGCCAAACCTCCGGGACAGGGCCGTTCTTC; CDR3: CASSQTSGTGPFF
V: TRBV7-2; size: many; J: TRBJ2-3; D: .; DNA: TGTGCCAGCAGCTCCGACGGCGGGAACACAGATACGCAGTATTTT; CDR3: CASSSDGGNTDTQYF
V: TRBV20-1; size: many; J: TRBJ2-7; D: TRBD2; DNA: TGCAGTGCGTATGGCCCGGGGGGTCTCGAGCAGTACTTC; CDR3: CSAYGPGGLEQYF
V: TRBV5-1; size: many; J: TRBJ2-1; D: .; DNA: TGCGCCAGCAGCTTTATACAGGCAAAGGGAGGTGAGCAGTTCTTC; CDR3: CASSFIQAKGGEQFF
V: TRBV18; size: many; J: TRBJ1-5; D: .; DNA: TGTGCCAGCTCACCACAGAATAGCAATCAGCCCCAGCATTTT; CDR3: CASSPQNSNQPQHF
V: TRBV20-1; size: many; J: TRBJ1-1; D: TRBD1; DNA: TGCAGTGCCGGACAGGGGAGAGGGAACACTGAAGCTTTCTTT; CDR3: CSAGQGRGNTEAFF
V: TRBV27; size: .; J: TRBJ2-5; D: .; DNA: TGTGCCAGCAGTTCGTACGACACGACCGAGACCCAGTACTTC; CDR3: CASSSYDTTETQYF
V: TRBV27; size: .; J: TRBJ1-1; D: .; DNA: TGTGCCAGCAGTTTATCGCAGCAGGGTCGGCGTCGGGGGAACACTGAAGCTTTTTTT; CDR3: CASSLSQQGRRRGNTEAFF
V: TRBV5-8; size: many; J: TRBJ2-6; D: .; DNA: TGTGCCAGCAGGCCCGTAACCTCTGGGGCCAACGTCCTGACTTTC; CDR3: CASRPVTSGANVLTF
V: TRBV20-1; size: many; J: TRBJ1-5; D: .; DNA: TGCAGTGCTAGAGATAATAGTCAGCCCCAGCATTTT; CDR3: CSARDNSQPQHF